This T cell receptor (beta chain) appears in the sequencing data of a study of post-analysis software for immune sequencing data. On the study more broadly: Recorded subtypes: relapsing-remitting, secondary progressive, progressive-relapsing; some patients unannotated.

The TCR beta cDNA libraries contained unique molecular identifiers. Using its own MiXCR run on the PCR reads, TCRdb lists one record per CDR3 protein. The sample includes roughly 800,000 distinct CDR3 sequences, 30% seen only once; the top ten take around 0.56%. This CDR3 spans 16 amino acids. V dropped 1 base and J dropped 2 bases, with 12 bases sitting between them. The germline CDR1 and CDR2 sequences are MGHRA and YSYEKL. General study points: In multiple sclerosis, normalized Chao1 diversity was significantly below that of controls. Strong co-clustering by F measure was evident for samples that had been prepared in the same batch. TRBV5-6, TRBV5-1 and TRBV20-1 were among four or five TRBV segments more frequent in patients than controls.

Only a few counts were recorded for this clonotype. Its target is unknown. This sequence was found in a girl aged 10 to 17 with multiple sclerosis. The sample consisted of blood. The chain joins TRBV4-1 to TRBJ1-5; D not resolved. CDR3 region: CASSQVQRPRNQPQHF. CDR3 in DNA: TGCGCCAGCAGCCAAGTACAGAGGCCGCGCAATCAGCCCCAGCATTTT.